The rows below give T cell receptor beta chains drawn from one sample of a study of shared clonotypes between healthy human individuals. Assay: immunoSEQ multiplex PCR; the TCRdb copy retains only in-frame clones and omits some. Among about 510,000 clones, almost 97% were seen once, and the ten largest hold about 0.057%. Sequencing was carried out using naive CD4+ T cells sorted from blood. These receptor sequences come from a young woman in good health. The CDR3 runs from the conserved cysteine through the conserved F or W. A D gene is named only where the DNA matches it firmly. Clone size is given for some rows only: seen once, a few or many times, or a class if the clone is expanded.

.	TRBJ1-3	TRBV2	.	TGTGCCAGCCGGGGCGGGGCTGGAAACACCATATATTTT	CASRGGAGNTIYF
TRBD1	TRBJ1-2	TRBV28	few	TGTGCCAGCAGTACCTACAGGGGGAGCTACACCTTC	CASSTYRGSYTF
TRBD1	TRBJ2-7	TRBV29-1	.	TGCAGCGTTGCGGAGGACAGGGGGCTGAATGTCTTCTCCTACGAGCAGTACTTC	CSVAEDRGLNVFSYEQYF
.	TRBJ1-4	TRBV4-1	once	TGCGCCAGCAGTTACCCGGGACGGAATGAAAAACTGTTTTTT	CASSYPGRNEKLFF
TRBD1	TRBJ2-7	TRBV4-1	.	TGCGCCAGCAGCCAAGAAGCTCCGCGGGACAGGAGACACGAGCAGTACTTC	CASSQEAPRDRRHEQYF
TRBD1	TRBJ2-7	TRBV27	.	TGTGCCAGCAGTCCCCGACAGGGGATAAGCTACGAGCAGTACTTC	CASSPRQGISYEQYF
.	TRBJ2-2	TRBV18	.	TGTGCCAGCTCACCCACAGAGGCGAACACCGGGGAGCTGTTTTTT	CASSPTEANTGELFF
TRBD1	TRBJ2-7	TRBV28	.	TGTGCCAGCAGTTTATGGGGGGTGTCAGGGGGTCGCGAGCAGTACTTC	CASSLWGVSGGREQYF
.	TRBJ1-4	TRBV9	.	TGTGCCAGCAGCGTGGACACACTTGCAACTAATGAAAAACTGTTTTTT	CASSVDTLATNEKLFF
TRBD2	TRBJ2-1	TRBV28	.	TGTGCCAGCAGTTTCAGCGGGAGGTTTCACAATGAGCAGTTCTTC	CASSFSGRFHNEQFF
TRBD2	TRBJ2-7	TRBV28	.	TGTGCCAGCACAGGGACTAGCGGGAGTCTTTACGAGCAGTACTTC	CASTGTSGSLYEQYF
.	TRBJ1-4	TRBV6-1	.	TGTGCCAGCGTACAGCAAACTAATGAAAAACTGTTTTTT	CASVQQTNEKLFF